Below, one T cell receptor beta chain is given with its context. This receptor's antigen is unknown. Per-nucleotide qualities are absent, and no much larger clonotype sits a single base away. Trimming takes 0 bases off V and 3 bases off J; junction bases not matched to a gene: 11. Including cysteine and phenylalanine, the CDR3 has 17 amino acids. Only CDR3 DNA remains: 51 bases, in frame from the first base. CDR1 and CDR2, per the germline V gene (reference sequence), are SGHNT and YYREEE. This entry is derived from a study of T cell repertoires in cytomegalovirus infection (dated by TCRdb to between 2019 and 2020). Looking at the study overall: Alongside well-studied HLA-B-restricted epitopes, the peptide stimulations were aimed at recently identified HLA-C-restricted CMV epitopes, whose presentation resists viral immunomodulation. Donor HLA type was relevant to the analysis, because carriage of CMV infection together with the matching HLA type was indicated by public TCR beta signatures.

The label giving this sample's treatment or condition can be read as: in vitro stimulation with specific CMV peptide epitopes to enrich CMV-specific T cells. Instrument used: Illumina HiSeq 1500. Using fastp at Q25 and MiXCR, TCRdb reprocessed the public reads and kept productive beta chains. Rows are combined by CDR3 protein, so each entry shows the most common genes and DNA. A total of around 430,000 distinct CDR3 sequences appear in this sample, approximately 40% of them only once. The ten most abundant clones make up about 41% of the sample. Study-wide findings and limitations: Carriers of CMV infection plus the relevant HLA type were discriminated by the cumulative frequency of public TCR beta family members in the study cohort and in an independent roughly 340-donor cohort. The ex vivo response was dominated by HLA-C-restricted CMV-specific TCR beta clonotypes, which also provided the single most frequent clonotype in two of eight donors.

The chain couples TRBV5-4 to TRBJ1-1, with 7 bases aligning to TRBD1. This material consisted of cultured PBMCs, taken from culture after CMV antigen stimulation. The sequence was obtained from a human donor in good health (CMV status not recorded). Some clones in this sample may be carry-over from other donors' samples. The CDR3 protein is CASSLGPGGGVYTEAFF. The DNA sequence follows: TGTGCCAGCAGCTTGGGGCCCGGAGGGGGCGTTTACACTGAAGCTTTCTTT.